This TCR beta chain was identified in a study of blood T cell repertoires in COVID-19. Here immunoSEQ multiplex PCR was the method, and the copy in TCRdb shows in-frame clones only, minus some. The data show roughly 140,000 clones, with approximately 91% seen just once and about 2.5% held by the top ten. This clonotype was obtained from a human donor in a cohort sampled during active COVID-19. Sample: peripheral blood.

CDR3 sequence reads: CASRRTGGATGYTF. The CDR3 DNA follows: TGTGCCAGCAGGCGTACAGGGGGCGCTACGGGCTACACCTTC. The J gene is TRBJ1-2, the V gene TRBV28; 9 bases are a match to TRBD1. CDR1 and CDR2 from the germline V gene are MDHEN and SYDVKM. The CDR3 has 14 residues. J was trimmed by 8 bases and V by 6 bases; bases with no gene match: 10.